These 16 T cell receptor beta chains share one sample of origin, sequenced in a study of shared clonotypes between healthy human individuals. Sequenced by immunoSEQ multiplex PCR; TCRdb stores in-frame clones only, minus some. The data show 2 million to 2.5 million clones, roughly 92% seen once. The sequencing sample was made of naive CD4+ T cells from PBMCs. The subset: CD45RA+ positively selected. These receptors were collected from a young man in good health. Some clones in this sample may be carry-over from other donors' samples.

This clone was seen a few times. V usage is TRBV27 and J usage is TRBJ2-7; 7 bases agree with TRBD1. V shed 8 bases and J 3 bases; nucleotides not matched to a gene: 4. The CDR3 has 12 residues. The germline gives CDR1 MNHEY, CDR2 SMNVEV (reference sequence). The CDR3 loop reads CASGRQGYEQYF. The CDR3 DNA reads TGTGCCAGCGGACGACAGGGCTACGAGCAGTACTTC.

The gene calls are TRBV5-6 and TRBJ2-7; unclear D gene. The CDR3 totals 14 residues. Germline CDR1 and CDR2: SGHDT and YYEEEE. With 0 bases removed from V and 5 bases from J, the gap between germline ends came to 12 bases. The CDR3 DNA sequence: TGTGCCAGCAGCTTGGTCTCGGCCGGCCACGAGCAGTACTTC. It codes for CASSLVSAGHEQYF. Combining the CDR3 with reference TRBV5-6 and TRBJ2-7 gives the whole variable domain DAGVTQSPTHLIKTRGQQVTLRCSPKSGHDTVSWYQQALGQGPQFIFQYYEEEERQRGNFPDRFSGHQFPNYSSELNVNALLLGDSALYLCASSLVSAGHEQYFGPGTRLTVT.

The gene calls are TRBV11-3 and TRBJ2-1, with D possibly matching TRBD2 (6 bases). Trimming took off 10 bases at V and 8 bases at J, with 24 bases between the two ends. The CDR3 sequence is 15 residues long. The germline CDR1 and CDR2 sequences are SGHNT and YENEEA. The CDR3 coding sequence is TGTGCCATCCGAACTGGTGCGCTTTGGAGGGATGAGCAGTTCTTC. Translated: CAIRTGALWRDEQFF.

This clone was detected once. The identical CDR3 is also encoded by other nucleotide sequences in the sample. The gene calls are TRBV6-5 and TRBJ2-5; perhaps TRBD2 as D (5 bases). The V and J ends lost 2 bases and 5 bases respectively, with 6 bases between them. The germline V gene has CDR1 MNHEY and CDR2 SVGAGI. CDR3 length: 12 residues. CDR3 protein: CASSYGGETQYF. The CDR3 nucleotides are TGTGCCAGCAGTTACGGCGGGGAGACCCAGTACTTC.

This rearrangement joins TRBV28 to TRBJ2-5; TRBD2 matches 8 bases. Matching the DNA end better, TRBJ2-7 makes the J call doubtful. There are 16 residues in the CDR3. CDR1 is MDHEN, CDR2 SYDVKM, per germline. The CDR3 DNA reads TGTGCCAGCAGTTTCGTTCGGACGGGAGGGTCCTACGAGCAGTACTTC. Translating gives CASSFVRTGGSYEQYF.

The rearrangement links TRBV7-2 to TRBJ2-7, with D possibly called TRBD1 or TRBD2 (5 bases each). CDR3 length: 15 residues. The V and J ends lost 2 bases and 2 bases respectively, with 13 bases between them. Germline assignment: CDR1 SGHTA and CDR2 FQGNSA. CDR3 protein: CASSLRRGTAYEQYF. The DNA of the CDR3 is TGTGCCAGCAGCTTACGGCGAGGGACCGCCTACGAGCAGTACTTC.

The chain employs TRBV19 and TRBJ2-2; tentatively, D is TRBD2 (5 bases). This CDR3 has 15 residues. The V gene's germline CDR1 is LNHDA and CDR2 SQIVND (reference sequence). V was pared by 4 bases and J by 7 bases, with 16 bases between. As DNA, the CDR3 is TGTGCCAGTAGTACGCCCGCCGGGATCAGCGGGGAGCTGTTTTTT. It encodes CASSTPAGISGELFF.

This chain joins TRBV5-1 and TRBJ2-5; possibly TRBD2 for D (6 bases). The CDR3 has 15 residues. Germline V gene lookup returns CDR1 SGHRS and CDR2 YFSETQ. The germline V and J ends were trimmed by 4 bases and 4 bases, with 17 bases remaining between them. CDR3 sequence reads: CASSVGPGRGETQYF. The CDR3 DNA sequence: TGCGCCAGCAGCGTGGGTCCAGGGCGGGGAGAGACCCAGTACTTC.

The chain employs TRBV28 and TRBJ1-3; tentative D call: TRBD1 (5 bases). CDR3 length equals 15 residues. V lost 6 bases to trimming and J lost 5 bases, with 17 bases between them. Germline CDR1 MDHEN, CDR2 SYDVKM. Here the CDR3 reads CASRHSGHWRNTIYF. The CDR3 DNA follows: TGTGCCAGCAGGCATTCTGGACATTGGAGAAACACCATATATTTT.

V gene TRBV6-1 combines with J gene TRBJ2-1; TRBD1 might be the D (5 bases). Trimming took off 2 bases at V and 7 bases at J, with 12 bases between the two ends. Germline V gene sequence: CDR1 MNHNS, CDR2 SASEGT. The CDR3 is 14 amino acids. The DNA of the CDR3 is TGTGCCAGCAGTGAAAGATGGGCAGGGAATGAGCAGTTCTTC. Amino acids: CASSERWAGNEQFF.

J is TRBJ2-1 and V is TRBV11-2; 11 nucleotides agree with TRBD2. Germline V lookup: CDR1 SGHAT, CDR2 FQNNGV. V lost 2 bases to trimming and J lost 4 bases; unmatched junction nucleotides: 4. CDR3 length equals 16 residues. CDR3 residues: CASSLRTSGFYNEQFF. The CDR3 DNA reads TGTGCCAGCAGCTTACGGACTAGCGGGTTTTACAATGAGCAGTTCTTC. Variable domain in full (rest from reference TRBV11-2 and TRBJ2-1): EAGVAQSPRYKIIEKRQSVAFWCNPISGHATLYWYQQILGQGPKLLIQFQNNGVVDDSQLPKDRFSAERLKGVDSTLKIQPAKLEDSAVYLCASSLRTSGFYNEQFFGPGTRLTVL.

The chain links TRBV4-3 to TRBJ2-2; D might be TRBD1 or TRBD2, each matching 5 bases. CDR1 and CDR2 (germline): LGHNA, YSLEER. V lost 0 bases and J 3 bases, leaving 17 bases between the germline ends. The CDR3 runs to 18 residues. CDR3 sequence: CASSQDSRRREHTGELFF. CDR3 coding DNA: TGCGCCAGCAGCCAAGATAGCAGGCGCAGGGAGCACACCGGGGAGCTGTTTTTT.

The chain employs TRBV19 and TRBJ1-1; D is possibly TRBD1 (6 bases). Per the germline V gene, CDR1 is LNHDA and CDR2 is SQIVND (reference sequence). V lost 5 bases and J 4 bases, leaving 14 bases between the germline ends. The CDR3 totals 14 residues. This CDR3 is CASSWRGAVTEAFF. Written as DNA, the CDR3 is TGTGCCAGTAGTTGGAGGGGGGCAGTCACTGAAGCTTTCTTT. Supplemented by reference TRBV19 and TRBJ1-1, the full variable domain reads DGGITQSPKYLFRKEGQNVTLSCEQNLNHDAMYWYRQDPGQGLRLIYYSQIVNDFQKGDIAEGYSVSREKKESFPLTVTSAQKNPTAFYLCASSWRGAVTEAFFGQGTRLTVV.

The chain uses TRBV27 and TRBJ2-2, with 11 positions matching TRBD2. CDR1 is MNHEY and CDR2 is SMNVEV in the germline V gene (reference sequence). The CDR3 extends over 16 amino acids. V shed 6 bases and J 0 bases; nucleotides not matched to a gene: 3. CDR3 nucleotides: TGTGCCAGCAGGGGACTAGCGGTCGCGAACACCGGGGAGCTGTTTTTT. Its translation: CASRGLAVANTGELFF.

The rearrangement joins TRBV19 to TRBJ1-1; tentatively, D is TRBD1 (5 bases). CDR1 and CDR2 from the germline V gene are LNHDA and SQIVND (reference sequence). The CDR3 has 15 residues. Trimming took 5 bases from V and 2 from J, leaving 15 bases between them. This CDR3 reads CASSFPGTVNTEAFF. CDR3 DNA: TGTGCCAGTAGTTTCCCAGGGACCGTCAACACTGAAGCTTTCTTT.

The chain links TRBV7-9 to TRBJ2-1; D perhaps matches TRBD2 (6 bases). Germline assignment: CDR1 SEHNR and CDR2 FQNEAQ (reference sequence). The CDR3 totals 14 residues. Trimming stripped 1 base from V and 6 bases from J, with 10 bases between. The CDR3 loop is CASSLVMGGNEQFF. CDR3 bases: TGTGCCAGCAGCTTAGTAATGGGGGGCAATGAGCAGTTCTTC.